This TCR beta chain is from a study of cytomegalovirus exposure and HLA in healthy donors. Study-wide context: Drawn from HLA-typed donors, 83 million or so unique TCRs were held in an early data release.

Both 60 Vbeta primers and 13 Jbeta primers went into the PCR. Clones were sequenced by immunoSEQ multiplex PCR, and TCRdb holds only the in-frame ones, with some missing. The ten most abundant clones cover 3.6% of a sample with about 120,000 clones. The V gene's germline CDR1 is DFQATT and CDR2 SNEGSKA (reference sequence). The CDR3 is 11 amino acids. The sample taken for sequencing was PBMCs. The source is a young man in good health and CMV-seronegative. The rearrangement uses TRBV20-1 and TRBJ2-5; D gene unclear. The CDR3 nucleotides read TGCAGGGCCTGGTCCCAAGAGACCCAGTACTTC. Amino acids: CRAWSQETQYF.